These T cell receptor beta chains were read from a single sample in a study of chemoradiotherapy in HPV16-positive cancers. Profiling relied on immunoSEQ multiplex PCR, and the TCRdb table lists in-frame clones only, not all of them. The sample contains 7,500 to 8,500 clones, 55% to 75% of which appear only once. Sample collection occurred from a patient who underwent chemoradiotherapy. The receptors were gathered from a human donor with HPV-associated anogenital cancer. CDR3s include the opening cysteine and the closing phenylalanine or tryptophan. D genes are given only for firm matches. The size field is filled for only some rows; it gives once, few, many or a size class.

>-|TRBJ1-2|-|TRBV6-6
CASSSNYGYTF
TGTGCCAGCAGTTCTAACTATGGCTATACCTTC
>-|TRBJ2-2|-|TRBV6-5
CASSYGGSRTGELFF
TGTGCCAGCAGTTATGGAGGGTCTCGCACCGGGGAGCTGTTTTTT
>few|TRBJ1-2|-|TRBV7-8
CASSLGQSNYGYTF
TGTGCCAGCAGCTTAGGACAGTCTAACTATGGCTACACCTTC
>-|TRBJ2-4|-|TRBV4-3
CASSQDGRGEGAKNIQYF
TGCGCCAGCAGCCAAGATGGAAGGGGGGAGGGGGCCAAAAACATTCAGTACTTC
>-|TRBJ1-1|TRBD1|TRBV19
CASSQTDRVPVTGAFF
TGTGCCAGTAGCCAAACGGACAGGGTGCCTGTTACGGGAGCTTTCTTT
>once|TRBJ2-1|TRBD2|TRBV5-1
CASSLGLAAPPSSYNEQFF
TGCGCCAGCAGCTTAGGACTAGCGGCACCTCCGAGCTCCTACAATGAGCAGTTCTTC
>-|TRBJ1-4|-|TRBV4-1
CASSYPGSTNEKLFF
TGCGCCAGCAGCTACCCCGGGTCGACGAATGAAAAACTGTTTTTT
>few|TRBJ1-2|TRBD1|TRBV6-5
CATLWDRGYGYTF
TGTGCCACCCTTTGGGACAGGGGATACGGCTACACCTTC
>-|TRBJ1-2|TRBD1|TRBV27
CASSLTSGTANGYTF
TGTGCCAGCAGTTTAACGTCCGGGACAGCCAATGGCTACACCTTC
>-|TRBJ1-2|TRBD1|TRBV18
CASSPSYTGGGIYGYTF
TGTGCCAGCTCACCCTCATACACAGGGGGCGGGATCTATGGCTACACCTTC
>-|TRBJ2-6|-|TRBV19
CASSIGVGPGANVLTF
TGTGCCAGTAGTATTGGGGTGGGGCCTGGGGCCAACGTCCTGACTTTC
>-|TRBJ1-2|TRBD1|TRBV5-4
CASSGTGGGHGYTF
TGTGCCAGCAGCGGGACAGGGGGCGGACATGGCTACACCTTC
>-|TRBJ1-4|-|TRBV11-3
CASSLGLGEKLFF
TGTGCCAGCAGCCTCGGACTCGGGGAAAAACTGTTTTTT
>-|TRBJ1-1|-|TRBV7-9
CASTTQGGKTEAFF
TGTGCCAGCACCACTCAAGGGGGAAAGACTGAAGCTTTCTTT
>few|TRBJ1-1|-|TRBV28
CASSLSWGTEAFF
TGTGCCAGCAGTTTATCGTGGGGAACTGAAGCTTTCTTT
>-|TRBJ1-1|-|TRBV19
CASSIWASRDTEAFF
TGTGCCAGTAGTATTTGGGCATCGAGGGACACTGAAGCTTTCTTT
>few|TRBJ2-5|-|TRBV20-1
CSASFQTQYF
TGCAGTGCTAGCTTCCAGACCCAGTACTTC
>once|TRBJ1-2|TRBD1|TRBV5-1
CASSHPLPTGRSDGYTF
TGCGCCAGCAGCCACCCACTCCCGACAGGGAGATCAGACGGCTACACCTTC
>few|TRBJ1-2|TRBD1|TRBV11-2
CASSPTGGGYGYTF
TGTGCCAGCAGCCCGACAGGGGGCGGCTATGGCTACACCTTC